The entry below gives a single T cell receptor beta chain sequence along with its context. The antigen is unknown. This sample is part of a study of Tregs in tolerant kidney transplant recipients. Generated by immunoSEQ multiplex PCR, the TCRdb table keeps only in-frame clones and is missing some. Of tens of thousands of clones in the sample, about 89% were seen once. Recipients received nonmyeloablative bone marrow transplants from related graft donors, with transient mixed chimerism. Thawed PBMCs were FACS-sorted into unstimulated CD4+CD25+CD127- regulatory T cells, CD4+CD25- non-regulatory cells, CD4 and CD8 cells. Broader study findings: Findings come from small patient numbers and require larger validation.

The sample consisted of CD4+ T cells from blood (PBMCs), taken 6 months after the transplant. The TCR originated in a human patient who received a combined kidney and bone marrow transplant. Some T cells may trace back to the graft donor.

CDR3 sequence reads: CASSHPLTGTQNTGELFF. The CDR3 nucleotides read TGCGCCAGCAGCCACCCCCTCACCGGGACACAAAACACCGGGGAGCTGTTTTTT. V usage is TRBV4-1 and J usage is TRBJ2-2; maybe TRBD1 (6 bases). Trimming pared 3 bases from V and 2 bases from J, leaving 19 bases between. Looked up from germline, CDR1 is MGHRA and CDR2 is YSYEKL. CDR3 length equals 18 residues.